Sequencing of this T cell receptor beta chain was carried out in a study of blood T cell repertoires in COVID-19. Study information: T cells, B-cell-depleted T cells, or PBMCs supplied cDNA or gDNA.

Method: immunoSEQ multiplex PCR; TCRdb's copy keeps in-frame clones and lacks some. Counted here are about 270,000 clones, roughly nine tenths occurring once; the ten biggest clones make up approximately 12%. CDR1 and CDR2 (germline): MNHNY, SVGAGI (reference sequence). The CDR3 totals 13 residues. V shed 8 bases, J shed 3 bases, and the junction held 7 bases outside the gene matches. This sequence originates from a woman aged 25-40 years with COVID-19, enrolled during active disease. This sequence joins TRBV6-6 and TRBJ2-7, with TRBD1 matching over 7 bases. Material: peripheral blood. The CDR3 loop is CASQRDSLYEQYF. DNA for the CDR3: TGTGCCAGCCAACGGGACAGTCTCTACGAGCAGTACTTC.